Reported below is one TCR beta chain. Its cognate antigen is unknown. Each CDR3 protein gets one entry after TCRdb re-called the reads with MiXCR. The table has 640,000 or so distinct CDR3 sequences, about 30% seen once. This entry comes from a study of T cell repertoires in cytomegalovirus infection. Overall study context: CMV epitopes that were recently identified and HLA-C-restricted were used alongside well-studied HLA-B-restricted ones. Signatures in public TCR beta sequences pointed to both CMV infection and matching HLA type. General study results and limits: The ex vivo response was dominated by HLA-C-restricted CMV-specific TCR beta clonotypes. Of the TCR beta families, the public ones yielded a cumulative frequency that identified carriers of CMV plus the relevant HLA.

The sequencing used cultured PBMCs, collected from culture after CMV antigen stimulation. The origin of this receptor is a human donor in good health (CMV status not recorded). Some clones in this sample may be carry-over from other donors' samples.

The CDR3 DNA is TGTGCCAGCACCCCGACTAGGGGGAGAGATACGCAGTATTTT. This encodes CASTPTRGRDTQYF. J is TRBJ2-3 and V is TRBV2; D is possibly TRBD1 or TRBD2 (6 bases each). Germline CDR1 reads SNHLY; CDR2 reads FYNNEI. Trimming stripped 7 bases from V and 5 bases from J, with 16 bases between. CDR3 length: 14 residues.